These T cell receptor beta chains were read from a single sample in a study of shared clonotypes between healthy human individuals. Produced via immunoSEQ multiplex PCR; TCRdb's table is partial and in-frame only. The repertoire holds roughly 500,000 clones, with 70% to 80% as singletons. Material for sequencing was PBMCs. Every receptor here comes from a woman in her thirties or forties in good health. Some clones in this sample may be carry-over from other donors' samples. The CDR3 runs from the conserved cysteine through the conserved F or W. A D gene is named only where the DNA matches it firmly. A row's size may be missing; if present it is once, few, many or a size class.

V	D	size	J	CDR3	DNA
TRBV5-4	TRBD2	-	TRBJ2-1	CASSFSGGGDSYNEQFF	TGTGCCAGCAGCTTCTCCGGCGGGGGAGACTCCTACAATGAGCAGTTCTTC
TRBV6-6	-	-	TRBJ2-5	CASSISGTRQETQYF	TGTGCCAGCAGTATATCCGGGACACGGCAAGAGACCCAGTACTTC
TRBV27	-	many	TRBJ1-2	CASSLSWGNYGYTF	TGTGCCAGCAGTCTTAGTTGGGGCAACTATGGCTACACCTTC
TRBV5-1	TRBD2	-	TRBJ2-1	CASSKSLAGGHNEQFF	TGCGCCAGCAGCAAATCCCTAGCGGGAGGCCACAATGAGCAGTTCTTC
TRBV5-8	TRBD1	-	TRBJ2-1	CASSTQGRSYNEQFF	TGTGCCAGCAGCACACAGGGGAGATCGTACAATGAGCAGTTCTTC
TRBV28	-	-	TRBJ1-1	CASSPVKANTEAFF	TGTGCCAGCAGTCCAGTTAAGGCGAACACTGAAGCTTTCTTT
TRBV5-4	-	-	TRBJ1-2	CASSLGGSYGYTF	TGTGCCAGCAGCTTAGGGGGGAGCTATGGCTACACCTTC
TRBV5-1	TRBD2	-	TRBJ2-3	CASSSGTSGVDTQYF	TGCGCCAGCAGCTCCGGGACTAGCGGAGTGGATACGCAGTATTTT
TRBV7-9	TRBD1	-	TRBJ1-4	CASSLWTGWDTNEKLFF	TGTGCCAGCAGCTTATGGACAGGGTGGGACACTAATGAAAAACTGTTTTTT
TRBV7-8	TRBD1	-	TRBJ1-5	CASSSGQASNQPQHF	TGTGCCAGCAGCTCGGGACAGGCTAGCAATCAGCCCCAGCATTTT
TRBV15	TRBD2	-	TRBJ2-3	CATSGGEHAVTDTQYF	TGTGCCACCAGCGGGGGGGAACACGCCGTCACAGATACGCAGTATTTT
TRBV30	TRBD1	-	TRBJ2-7	CAWSSYSIGQGPYEQYF	TGTGCCTGGAGTTCCTATTCCATCGGACAGGGCCCCTACGAGCAGTACTTC
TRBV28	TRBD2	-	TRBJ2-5	CASSSPSGRTQETQYF	TGTGCCAGCAGTTCCCCTAGCGGGAGGACCCAAGAGACCCAGTACTTC
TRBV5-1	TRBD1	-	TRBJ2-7	CASSPQGDRVEQYF	TGCGCCAGCAGCCCCCAGGGGGACAGGGTCGAGCAGTACTTC
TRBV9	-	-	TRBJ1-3	CASSGTDGNTIYF	TGTGCCAGCAGCGGGACGGATGGAAACACCATATATTTT
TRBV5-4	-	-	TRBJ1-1	CASSGLTNTEAFF	TGTGCCAGCAGTGGATTGACGAACACTGAAGCTTTCTTT
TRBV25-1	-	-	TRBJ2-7	CASSDSGTIYEQYF	TGTGCCAGCAGTGACTCCGGGACCATCTACGAGCAGTACTTC
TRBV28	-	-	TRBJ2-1	CASSSLIGEQFF	TGTGCCAGCAGCAGTTTAATAGGTGAGCAGTTCTTC
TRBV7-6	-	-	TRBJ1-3	CASSSTDFSSGNTIYF	TGTGCCAGCAGCTCCACGGACTTCTCCTCTGGAAACACCATATATTTT
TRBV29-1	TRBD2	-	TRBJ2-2	CSAVAGGAGELFF	TGCAGCGCTGTAGCGGGAGGGGCGGGGGAGCTGTTTTTT
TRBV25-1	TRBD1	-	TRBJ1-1	CASRGGQGNTEAFF	TGTGCCAGCAGGGGGGGACAGGGGAACACTGAAGCTTTCTTT
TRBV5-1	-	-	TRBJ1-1	CASSLAGEFTEAFF	TGCGCCAGCAGCTTGGCTGGGGAATTCACTGAAGCTTTCTTT
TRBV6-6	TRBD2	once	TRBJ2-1	CASSYSLADNEQFF	TGTGCCAGCAGTTACTCACTAGCGGACAATGAGCAGTTCTTC
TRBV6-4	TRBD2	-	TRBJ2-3	CASSDSEGGVDTQYF	TGTGCCAGCAGTGACTCGGAGGGAGGGGTAGATACGCAGTATTTT
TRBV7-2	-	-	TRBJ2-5	CASSLGGIRFRYQETQYF	TGTGCCAGCAGCTTAGGGGGAATCAGGTTTCGGTACCAAGAGACCCAGTACTTC
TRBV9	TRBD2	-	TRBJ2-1	CASSVVAGGSNEQFF	TGTGCCAGCAGCGTAGTAGCGGGAGGCTCCAATGAGCAGTTCTTC
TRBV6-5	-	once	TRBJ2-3	CATRDTSTDTQYF	TGTGCCACTCGGGACACTAGCACAGATACGCAGTATTTT
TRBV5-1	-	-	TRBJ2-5	CASSLQAQPQETQYF	TGCGCCAGCAGCTTGCAGGCACAGCCCCAAGAGACCCAGTACTTC
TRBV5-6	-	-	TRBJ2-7	CASSFGAYEQYF	TGTGCCAGCAGCTTCGGAGCCTACGAGCAGTACTTC
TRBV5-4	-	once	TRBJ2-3	CASRGEGLGDTQYF	TGTGCCAGCAGGGGAGAGGGCTTGGGAGATACGCAGTATTTT
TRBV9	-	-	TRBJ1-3	CASSVGAANSGNTIYF	TGTGCCAGCAGCGTAGGGGCAGCTAACTCTGGAAACACCATATATTTT
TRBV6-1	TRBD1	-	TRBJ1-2	CASSDRGPRGYTF	TGTGCCAGCAGCGACAGGGGCCCTCGTGGCTACACCTTC